This T cell receptor (beta chain) was recovered during a study of Graves' ophthalmopathy and Graves' hyperthyroidism. Turning to the study itself: Hyperthyroidism qualified as stable when ophthalmopathy did not develop within 18 months of follow-up.

The authors amplified TCR beta CDR3 regions, and they did so from RNA transcripts for repertoire sequencing. First-round RT-PCR with HTBI primers preceded a second-round multiplex PCR. TCRdb passed the multiplex PCR reads through MiXCR, listing each CDR3 protein once. Of 500,000 to 600,000 distinct CDR3 sequences detected, under 40% appear once; the ten largest clones hold around 4%. On this clonotype itself: As yet, its antigen is unknown.

The CDR3 has 15 residues. V was clipped by 4 bases and J by 7 bases, with 19 bases between them. Germline V gene data show CDR1 as LGHDT and CDR2 as YNNKEL (reference sequence). The hyperthyroidism patients had a new diagnosis of under 2 months' duration and were aged 18 to 65. Study findings and constraints: The 13-signature model separated ophthalmopathy from stable hyperthyroidism at approximately 91% sensitivity and 80% to 84% specificity. In blood appeared most of the expanded thyroid clonotypes whose frequency exceeded 0.001.

This clonotype originated in an adult man with Graves' hyperthyroidism. Material for sequencing was peripheral blood or thyroid tissue (not recorded which). The chain combines TRBV3-1 with TRBJ1-1; unclear D gene. CDR3 protein: CASSRGWGGFGEAFF. The CDR3 coding sequence is TGTGCCAGCAGCCGAGGCTGGGGAGGGTTCGGTGAAGCTTTCTTT. The complete variable domain, with remaining parts taken from reference TRBV3-1 and TRBJ1-1, reads DTAVSQTPKYLVTQMGNDKSIKCEQNLGHDTMYWYKQDSKKFLKIMFSYNNKELIINETVPNRFSPKSPDKAHLNLHINSLELGDSAVYFCASSRGWGGFGEAFFGQGTRLTVV.